This paragraph reports one TCR beta chain. The antigen remains undetermined. PCR used 60 Vbeta primers and 13 Jbeta primers. Here immunoSEQ multiplex PCR was the method, and the copy in TCRdb shows in-frame clones only, minus some. This sample's table reports 150,000 to 200,000 clones. Germline CDR1 MDHEN, CDR2 SYDVKM. The V segment lost 5 bases and the J segment 3 bases; nucleotides outside the gene matches: 13. The CDR3 runs to 18 residues. The data were obtained in a study of cytomegalovirus exposure and HLA in healthy donors. Notes on the study in general: Previously analyzed data showed that most TCR beta V segments were productive at a frequency of about 87% or about 30%. CMV antigen specificity of three CMV-associated chains was confirmed in vitro.

This TCR derives from a woman younger than 35 in good health and CMV-seropositive. The sequenced sample was PBMCs. The chain joins TRBV28 to TRBJ2-3; 11 bases map to TRBD1. This chain's CDR3 is CASSPLTPGTGGTDTQYF. CDR3 DNA sequence: TGTGCCAGCAGTCCACTGACGCCCGGGACAGGGGGAACAGATACGCAGTATTTT.